These 2 T cell receptor beta chains were all obtained from the same sample, sequenced in a study of shared clonotypes between healthy human individuals. Assay: immunoSEQ multiplex PCR; the TCRdb copy retains only in-frame clones and omits some. This table holds 490,000 or so clones, around 78% found once. The sequencing input was PBMCs. The receptors were sampled from a woman aged 40 to 49 in good health. Some clones in this sample may be carry-over from other donors' samples.

The V gene is TRBV28, the J gene TRBJ2-7; D might be TRBD1 (5 bases). CDR1 is MDHEN, CDR2 SYDVKM, per germline. V was cut by 4 bases and J by 4 bases, with 20 bases left in between. The CDR3 sequence is 16 residues long. CDR3 in DNA: TGTGCCAGCAGTTACCCCTTTTGGCAGGGCAGTTACGAGCAGTACTTC. Encoded protein: CASSYPFWQGSYEQYF.

This clone was counted once. The gene calls are TRBV7-6 and TRBJ2-5; perhaps TRBD2 as D (6 bases). V lost 5 bases to trimming and J lost 0 bases, with 16 bases between them. From germline, CDR1 is SGHVS and CDR2 FNYEAQ. There are 16 residues in the CDR3. This chain's CDR3 is CASSPSRDWYQETQYF. In nucleotides, the CDR3 is TGTGCCAGCAGCCCCTCAAGGGACTGGTACCAAGAGACCCAGTACTTC.